What follows describes a single T cell receptor beta chain. Recently defined diagnostic criteria classed the Susac syndrome patients as definite or probable. Bulk CD8+ and CD4+ cells came from magnetic negative isolation; CD8+ TEMRA by FACS. This sample is drawn from a study of CD8 T cells in Susac syndrome. The RNA input was about 0.5 to 1 ug, and it was reverse transcribed with random hexamers. By means of immunoSEQ multiplex PCR, TCR beta CDR3 spanning 54 Vbeta and 13 Jbeta underwent amplification. TCRdb recomputed calls from the immunoSEQ multiplex PCR reads with MiXCR, one row per CDR3 protein. The sample consists of about 130,000 distinct CDR3 sequences, around 94% of them appearing once. This clonotype originated in a human donor with Susac syndrome. Sample: CD8+ T cells from PBMCs.

CDR3: CASSQRDSAYNEQFF. The CDR3 coding sequence is TGTGCCAGCAGTCAACGGGACAGTGCCTACAATGAGCAGTTCTTC. The V call is TRBV7-9, the J call TRBJ2-1; 7 bases fit TRBD1. Trimming took 6 bases from V and 2 from J; bases not matched to a gene: 7. The CDR3 runs 15 residues. Germline loops: CDR1 SEHNR, CDR2 FQNEAQ (reference sequence).